This T cell receptor (beta chain) was observed in a study of regulatory T cells in long-lasting Graves disease. Overall study findings and caveats: There was favoring of TRBV28, TRBJ1-2 and TRBJ2-5 in persistent disease. More public clonotypes were shared by persistent patients (about 2,700) than by new patients (approximately 990).

The time point was: persistent/refractory GD, antithyroid drugs over 5 years with positive TRAb. Construction of the TCR library relied on RNA isolated from PBMCs. From an endocrinology department in Xi'an, China, came the patients. About this clonotype: The antigen remains unidentified.

Construction of the TCR beta libraries employed iRepertoire HTBI primers in conjunction with Arm-PCR of CDR3 regions. The authors' processing: The samples yielded about 63 TRBV and roughly 15 TRBJ segments. TCRdb passed the multiplex PCR reads through MiXCR, listing each CDR3 protein once. What appears here as the V and J calls and clone size reflects TCRdb's work, not the paper's. The sample holds about 420,000 distinct CDR3 sequences, 20% to 25% seen once. The CDR3 has 11 residues. CDR1 MDHEN and CDR2 SYDVKM come from the germline V gene. The V and J ends lost 7 bases and 4 bases respectively, with 7 bases between them.

Material: peripheral blood mononuclear cells (PBMCs), obtained when the disease was refractory, from a patient treated with antithyroid drugs. The receptor was isolated from a female donor with Graves disease. The V call is TRBV28, the J call TRBJ2-5; no definite D call. CDR3 protein: CASKSGETQYF. Written as DNA, the CDR3 is TGTGCCAGCAAAAGTGGAGAGACCCAGTACTTC. Based on the CDR3 plus reference TRBV28 and TRBJ2-5, the full variable domain is DVKVTQSSRYLVKRTGEKVFLECVQDMDHENMFWYRQDPGLGLRLIYFSYDVKMKEKGDIPEGYSVSREKKERFSLILESASTNQTSMYLCASKSGETQYFGPGTRLLVL.